This T cell receptor beta chain came from a study of early T cells in non-severe SARS-CoV-2 infection. Unique molecular identifier tags were affixed to discrete cDNA molecules. Via MiXCR, TCRdb re-called the 5' RACE reads, giving one row per CDR3 protein. Among some 110,000 distinct CDR3 sequences listed, more than 13% were seen once. This CDR3 region has 17 residues. The V gene lost 5 bases and the J gene lost 3 bases, with 21 bases spanning the gap. CDR1 is PRHDT, CDR2 FYEKMQ, per germline (reference sequence). The study's findings and limits: The study's VDJdb matching favored anti-spike CD8 responses and missed private and CD4 specificities.

This clonotype was detected only a few times. Antigen specificity is unknown. The sequence was obtained from an adult who was a healthcare worker with PCR-confirmed SARS-CoV-2 infection or an uninfected control (not recorded which). This sequence joins TRBV13 and TRBJ2-3; D possibly matches TRBD1 or TRBD2 (6 bases each). The sample comprised whole blood. The CDR3: CASSRAAWGAGTDTQYF. CDR3 nucleotides: TGTGCCAGCAGCCGTGCAGCGTGGGGGGCCGGGACAGATACGCAGTATTTT. Looking up the rest from reference TRBV13 and TRBJ2-3 gives the full variable domain: AAGVIQSPRHLIKEKRETATLKCYPIPRHDTVYWYQQGPGQDPQFLISFYEKMQSDKGSIPDRFSAQQFSDYHSELNMSSLELGDSALYFCASSRAAWGAGTDTQYFGPGTRLTVL.